A selection of T cell receptor beta chains follows, all from one sample in a study of cytomegalovirus exposure and HLA in healthy donors. Sequenced by immunoSEQ multiplex PCR; TCRdb stores in-frame clones only, minus some. The data show 300,000 to 400,000 clones, roughly 88% seen once. Sequencing input: PBMCs. These receptors were obtained from a woman aged 18-30 years in good health and CMV-seronegative. Each CDR3 is given with its conserved first and last residue. A D gene is named only where the DNA matches it firmly. The size entry is marked missing in some rows and otherwise reads once, few, many or a size class.

v_gene: TRBV4-1; j_gene: TRBJ2-5; abundance: NA; d_gene: NA; CDR3aa: CASSQVEYRETQYF; CDR3nt: TGCGCCAGCAGCCAAGTCGAATACCGGGAGACCCAGTACTTC
v_gene: TRBV6-5; j_gene: TRBJ2-1; abundance: once; d_gene: TRBD1; CDR3aa: CASSPNRGSYNEQFF; CDR3nt: TGTGCCAGCAGTCCCAACAGGGGCTCCTACAATGAGCAGTTCTTC
v_gene: TRBV27; j_gene: TRBJ2-7; abundance: NA; d_gene: TRBD1; CDR3aa: CASNLSGQGFHEQYF; CDR3nt: TGTGCCAGCAACCTTTCGGGACAGGGATTCCACGAGCAGTACTTC
v_gene: TRBV19; j_gene: TRBJ2-1; abundance: NA; d_gene: NA; CDR3aa: CASSKTRSVEQFF; CDR3nt: TGTGCCAGTAGTAAGACTAGATCGGTTGAGCAGTTCTTC
v_gene: TRBV19; j_gene: TRBJ2-2; abundance: NA; d_gene: NA; CDR3aa: CASSIEASSNTGELFF; CDR3nt: TGTGCCAGTAGTATAGAGGCATCTTCGAACACCGGGGAGCTGTTTTTT
v_gene: TRBV2; j_gene: TRBJ2-5; abundance: NA; d_gene: TRBD2; CDR3aa: CASSNELAGGQETQYF; CDR3nt: TGTGCCAGCAGCAACGAACTAGCGGGGGGACAAGAGACCCAGTACTTC
v_gene: TRBV6-5; j_gene: TRBJ2-7; abundance: NA; d_gene: TRBD1; CDR3aa: CASSSPGQVFHEQYF; CDR3nt: TGTGCCAGCAGTTCTCCGGGACAGGTGTTCCACGAGCAGTACTTC
v_gene: TRBV7-9; j_gene: TRBJ2-1; abundance: NA; d_gene: TRBD2; CDR3aa: CATTASGGYNEQFF; CDR3nt: TGTGCCACCACCGCTAGCGGGGGGTACAATGAGCAGTTCTTC
v_gene: TRBV14; j_gene: TRBJ2-7; abundance: NA; d_gene: NA; CDR3aa: CASSQGERRYEQYF; CDR3nt: TGTGCCAGCAGCCAAGGGGAGAGACGCTACGAGCAGTACTTC
v_gene: TRBV7-9; j_gene: TRBJ2-7; abundance: once; d_gene: NA; CDR3aa: CASSPTGRHEQYF; CDR3nt: TGTGCCAGCAGCCCGACAGGGAGGCACGAGCAGTACTTC
v_gene: TRBV7-9; j_gene: TRBJ2-7; abundance: few; d_gene: NA; CDR3aa: CASSQQGPTYEQYF; CDR3nt: TGTGCCAGCAGCCAACAGGGACCCACCTACGAGCAGTACTTC
v_gene: TRBV19; j_gene: TRBJ1-6; abundance: few; d_gene: TRBD1; CDR3aa: CASSTNRQGSSYNSPLHF; CDR3nt: TGTGCCAGTAGTACCAATAGACAGGGGAGCTCCTATAATTCACCCCTCCACTTT
v_gene: TRBV9; j_gene: TRBJ2-1; abundance: few; d_gene: NA; CDR3aa: CASSGPHPDSYNEQFF; CDR3nt: TGTGCCAGCAGCGGGCCTCACCCGGACTCTTACAATGAGCAGTTCTTC
v_gene: TRBV7-6; j_gene: TRBJ2-7; abundance: NA; d_gene: TRBD1; CDR3aa: CASSSPYRGQGREQYF; CDR3nt: TGTGCCAGCAGCTCCCCTTACAGGGGGCAAGGGCGCGAGCAGTACTTC
v_gene: TRBV2; j_gene: TRBJ2-7; abundance: once; d_gene: NA; CDR3aa: CASSFTGYIYEQYF; CDR3nt: TGTGCCAGCAGTTTTACAGGGTACATCTACGAGCAGTACTTC
v_gene: TRBV28; j_gene: TRBJ1-4; abundance: NA; d_gene: NA; CDR3aa: CASTLGGDRGLFF; CDR3nt: TGTGCCAGCACCTTGGGCGGGGACCGTGGACTGTTTTTT